This is a list of T cell receptor beta chains from one sample in a study of CD8 T cells in ankylosing spondylitis. TCRdb reprocessed the 5' RACE reads via MiXCR and lists one record per CDR3 protein. The sample holds 200,000 to 300,000 distinct CDR3 sequences, roughly 8.2% seen once. The sample was blood, either unsorted or a sorted T cell fraction (not recorded which). The receptors stem from a female donor with ankylosing spondylitis or in good health (not recorded which). CDR3s include the opening cysteine and the closing phenylalanine or tryptophan. The D gene is left open where the match is weak. Clone size, where shown, is once, few, many, or a class for clones that have expanded.

CDR3 protein: CASSTTSYEQYF; CDR3 DNA: TGTGCCAGCAGCACCACTAGTTACGAGCAGTACTTC; J gene: TRBJ2-7; V gene: TRBV7-2; D gene: .; clone size: few
CDR3 protein: CASTRDRLNSPLHF; CDR3 DNA: TGTGCCAGCACCCGGGACAGGCTTAATTCACCCCTCCACTTT; J gene: TRBJ1-6; V gene: TRBV6-1; D gene: TRBD1; clone size: many
CDR3 protein: CASSYYRGLTGANVLTF; CDR3 DNA: TGTGCCAGCAGCTATTACAGGGGGCTAACTGGGGCCAACGTCCTGACTTTC; J gene: TRBJ2-6; V gene: TRBV11-1; D gene: TRBD1; clone size: many
CDR3 protein: CASSFSGSEQFF; CDR3 DNA: TGTGCCAGCAGCTTTAGCGGGAGTGAGCAGTTCTTC; J gene: TRBJ2-1; V gene: TRBV2; D gene: TRBD2; clone size: many
CDR3 protein: CASSEVVGISYSNQPQHF; CDR3 DNA: TGCGCCAGCAGTGAGGTGGTGGGCATAAGTTATAGCAATCAGCCCCAGCATTTT; J gene: TRBJ1-5; V gene: TRBV10-1; D gene: .; clone size: many
CDR3 protein: CSASLPGQRQYF; CDR3 DNA: TGCAGTGCGTCTCTCCCGGGGCAGAGGCAGTACTTC; J gene: TRBJ2-7; V gene: TRBV20-1; D gene: .; clone size: many
CDR3 protein: CASSYHPKGEAFF; CDR3 DNA: TGTGCCAGCAGTTACCACCCTAAGGGAGAAGCTTTCTTT; J gene: TRBJ1-1; V gene: TRBV6-2/TRBV6-3; D gene: .; clone size: many
CDR3 protein: CAISEMAGTETQYF; CDR3 DNA: TGTGCCATCAGTGAGATGGCAGGGACAGAGACCCAGTACTTC; J gene: TRBJ2-5; V gene: TRBV10-3; D gene: .; clone size: many
CDR3 protein: CASSPGTAQETQYF; CDR3 DNA: TGCGCCAGCAGCCCCGGGACAGCCCAAGAGACCCAGTACTTC; J gene: TRBJ2-5; V gene: TRBV5-1; D gene: TRBD1; clone size: many
CDR3 protein: CATSAHGPGANVLTF; CDR3 DNA: TGTGCCACCAGCGCCCATGGCCCGGGGGCCAACGTCCTGACTTTC; J gene: TRBJ2-6; V gene: TRBV15; D gene: .; clone size: many
CDR3 protein: CAWVAGGPGETQYF; CDR3 DNA: TGTGCCTGGGTAGCGGGAGGGCCGGGGGAGACCCAGTACTTC; J gene: TRBJ2-5; V gene: TRBV30; D gene: TRBD2; clone size: .
CDR3 protein: CASSSRGQRRYEQYF; CDR3 DNA: TGTGCCAGCAGCTCTAGGGGACAGAGAAGGTACGAGCAGTACTTC; J gene: TRBJ2-7; V gene: TRBV6-1; D gene: TRBD1; clone size: many
CDR3 protein: CASSAPGGINTGELFF; CDR3 DNA: TGTGCCAGCAGCGCTCCAGGGGGGATAAACACCGGGGAGCTGTTTTTT; J gene: TRBJ2-2; V gene: TRBV7-8; D gene: .; clone size: .
CDR3 protein: CAISESGSSYNEQFF; CDR3 DNA: TGTGCCATCAGTGAGTCCGGGAGCTCCTACAATGAGCAGTTCTTC; J gene: TRBJ2-1; V gene: TRBV10-3; D gene: .; clone size: many
CDR3 protein: CASSHPSGTSGTLQYF; CDR3 DNA: TGTGCCAGTAGTCACCCCTCCGGGACTAGCGGGACGCTGCAGTATTTT; J gene: TRBJ2-3; V gene: TRBV19; D gene: TRBD2; clone size: many
CDR3 protein: CASSSRQGRNVLTF; CDR3 DNA: TGTGCCAGCAGCTCCAGACAGGGGAGGAACGTCCTGACTTTC; J gene: TRBJ2-6; V gene: TRBV7-9; D gene: TRBD1; clone size: few
CDR3 protein: CASRSPGRSSGNTIYF; CDR3 DNA: TGTGCCAGCAGGTCACCAGGACGTAGCTCTGGAAACACCATATATTTT; J gene: TRBJ1-3; V gene: TRBV28; D gene: .; clone size: many
CDR3 protein: CASSQYGNEQFF; CDR3 DNA: TGTGCCAGCAGCCAATACGGGAATGAGCAGTTCTTC; J gene: TRBJ2-1; V gene: TRBV14; D gene: .; clone size: many
CDR3 protein: CSEAVAGKDNEQFF; CDR3 DNA: TGCAGTGAGGCCGTCGCGGGAAAAGACAATGAGCAGTTCTTC; J gene: TRBJ2-1; V gene: TRBV20-1; D gene: .; clone size: many
CDR3 protein: CASSFVQNTEAFF; CDR3 DNA: TGTGCCAGCAGCTTTGTACAAAACACTGAAGCTTTCTTT; J gene: TRBJ1-1; V gene: TRBV7-2; D gene: .; clone size: .
CDR3 protein: CASSYSRLAGNNEQFF; CDR3 DNA: TGTGCCAGCAGTTACTCGCGGCTAGCGGGAAACAATGAGCAGTTCTTC; J gene: TRBJ2-1; V gene: TRBV6-2/TRBV6-3; D gene: TRBD2; clone size: few
CDR3 protein: CASSYGGGSSGNTIYF; CDR3 DNA: TGTGCCAGCAGTTACGGGGGGGGGAGCTCTGGAAACACCATATATTTT; J gene: TRBJ1-3; V gene: TRBV6-5; D gene: .; clone size: many
CDR3 protein: CASTLGTSGSYTDTQYF; CDR3 DNA: TGTGCCAGCACCTTGGGGACTAGCGGGAGTTACACAGATACGCAGTATTTT; J gene: TRBJ2-3; V gene: TRBV7-2; D gene: TRBD2; clone size: few
CDR3 protein: CASSEQGMDYEQYF; CDR3 DNA: TGTGCCAGCAGCGAACAGGGGATGGACTACGAGCAGTACTTC; J gene: TRBJ2-7; V gene: TRBV2; D gene: TRBD1; clone size: many
CDR3 protein: CASSPRQEVSEAFF; CDR3 DNA: TGTGCCAGCAGTCCCCGACAGGAGGTGTCTGAAGCTTTCTTT; J gene: TRBJ1-1; V gene: TRBV25-1; D gene: .; clone size: many
CDR3 protein: CSARRGSKEVYEQYF; CDR3 DNA: TGCAGTGCCCGCAGAGGGAGCAAGGAGGTCTACGAGCAGTACTTC; J gene: TRBJ2-7; V gene: TRBV20-1; D gene: .; clone size: few
CDR3 protein: CSARVRGSSYNEQFF; CDR3 DNA: TGCAGTGCTAGAGTCCGAGGGAGCTCCTACAATGAGCAGTTCTTC; J gene: TRBJ2-1; V gene: TRBV20-1; D gene: .; clone size: many
CDR3 protein: CASSRVTTDTQYF; CDR3 DNA: TGTGCCAGCAGCAGGGTTACCACAGATACGCAGTATTTT; J gene: TRBJ2-3; V gene: TRBV6-4; D gene: .; clone size: many
CDR3 protein: CAREVSPNEKLFF; CDR3 DNA: TGCGCCAGGGAGGTTTCCCCTAATGAAAAACTGTTTTTT; J gene: TRBJ1-4; V gene: TRBV5-1; D gene: .; clone size: few
CDR3 protein: CASRRQGPNQPQHF; CDR3 DNA: TGTGCCAGCAGGAGACAGGGACCCAATCAGCCCCAGCATTTT; J gene: TRBJ1-5; V gene: TRBV2; D gene: TRBD1; clone size: few
CDR3 protein: CASTPSSGYRGEQFF; CDR3 DNA: TGTGCCAGCACTCCCTCGAGCGGATATCGTGGTGAGCAGTTCTTC; J gene: TRBJ2-1; V gene: TRBV12-3/TRBV12-4; D gene: .; clone size: few
CDR3 protein: CASSQDRTGDQPQHF; CDR3 DNA: TGCGCCAGCAGCCAAGATCGTACAGGCGATCAGCCCCAGCATTTT; J gene: TRBJ1-5; V gene: TRBV4-3; D gene: .; clone size: many
CDR3 protein: CASTRTSGRGEQFF; CDR3 DNA: TGTGCCTCAACCCGGACTAGCGGGAGAGGTGAGCAGTTCTTC; J gene: TRBJ2-1; V gene: TRBV7-2; D gene: TRBD2; clone size: few
CDR3 protein: CASSKERCLAGRYTEAFF; CDR3 DNA: TGTGCCAGCAGCAAAGAAAGGTGCCTAGCTGGGAGGTACACTGAAGCTTTCTTT; J gene: TRBJ1-1; V gene: TRBV21-1; D gene: .; clone size: few
CDR3 protein: CASRIAGGHNEQFF; CDR3 DNA: TGTGCCAGCAGGATAGCGGGAGGGCACAATGAGCAGTTCTTC; J gene: TRBJ2-1; V gene: TRBV12-3/TRBV12-4; D gene: TRBD2; clone size: many
CDR3 protein: CASSLLRTNEKLFF; CDR3 DNA: TGTGCCAGCAGCTTACTCAGAACTAATGAAAAACTGTTTTTT; J gene: TRBJ1-4; V gene: TRBV5-5; D gene: .; clone size: many
CDR3 protein: CASSLGAQGAGSSETQYF; CDR3 DNA: TGCGCCAGCAGCTTGGGCGCTCAGGGGGCGGGTAGTTCAGAGACCCAGTACTTC; J gene: TRBJ2-5; V gene: TRBV5-1; D gene: TRBD1; clone size: many
CDR3 protein: CSARVASGSTADTQYF; CDR3 DNA: TGCAGTGCTAGAGTTGCTAGCGGGAGTACCGCAGATACGCAGTATTTT; J gene: TRBJ2-3; V gene: TRBV20-1; D gene: TRBD2; clone size: many
CDR3 protein: CSVRPFGTEAFF; CDR3 DNA: TGCAGCGTTCGCCCTTTCGGCACTGAAGCTTTCTTT; J gene: TRBJ1-1; V gene: TRBV29-1; D gene: .; clone size: once
CDR3 protein: CASSPIPGPPTTGELFF; CDR3 DNA: TGCGCCAGCAGCCCGATACCGGGACCCCCAACTACCGGGGAGCTGTTTTTT; J gene: TRBJ2-2; V gene: TRBV5-1; D gene: .; clone size: many
CDR3 protein: CATHKSGRRLGNEQFF; CDR3 DNA: TGTGCCACCCATAAAAGCGGGAGAAGGCTGGGTAATGAGCAGTTCTTC; J gene: TRBJ2-1; V gene: TRBV6-2/TRBV6-3; D gene: TRBD2; clone size: many
CDR3 protein: CASSYEAGGTHNEQFF; CDR3 DNA: TGTGCCAGCAGTTACGAGGCGGGAGGGACACACAATGAGCAGTTCTTC; J gene: TRBJ2-1; V gene: TRBV6-2/TRBV6-3; D gene: TRBD2; clone size: many
CDR3 protein: CSVVRGFF; CDR3 DNA: TGCAGCGTTGTGCGGGGGTTCTTC; J gene: TRBJ2-1; V gene: TRBV29-1; D gene: .; clone size: .
CDR3 protein: CASSQRAEGEQYF; CDR3 DNA: TGTGCCAGCAGCCAGAGGGCAGAAGGCGAGCAGTACTTC; J gene: TRBJ2-7; V gene: TRBV3-1; D gene: .; clone size: many
CDR3 protein: CASRFWGFTEAFF; CDR3 DNA: TGTGCCAGCAGGTTTTGGGGTTTCACTGAAGCTTTCTTT; J gene: TRBJ1-1; V gene: TRBV12-3/TRBV12-4; D gene: .; clone size: many
CDR3 protein: CASSKLASSYNEQFF; CDR3 DNA: TGTGCCAGCAGCAAGCTAGCGAGCTCCTACAATGAGCAGTTCTTC; J gene: TRBJ2-1; V gene: TRBV11-3; D gene: .; clone size: .
CDR3 protein: CATESGLVDNEQFF; CDR3 DNA: TGTGCCACCGAGTCAGGGCTGGTCGACAATGAGCAGTTCTTC; J gene: TRBJ2-1; V gene: TRBV10-3; D gene: .; clone size: many
CDR3 protein: CASSQRGPLYEQYF; CDR3 DNA: TGTGCCAGCAGCCAGCGGGGCCCTTTATACGAGCAGTACTTC; J gene: TRBJ2-7; V gene: TRBV7-2; D gene: TRBD2; clone size: many
CDR3 protein: CSVASRGYEQYF; CDR3 DNA: TGCAGCGTTGCTAGCAGGGGGTACGAGCAGTACTTC; J gene: TRBJ2-7; V gene: TRBV29-1; D gene: TRBD1; clone size: many
CDR3 protein: CASSRLAGIEETQYF; CDR3 DNA: TGTGCCAGCAGTCGTCTAGCGGGCATTGAAGAGACCCAGTACTTC; J gene: TRBJ2-5; V gene: TRBV28; D gene: TRBD2; clone size: many
CDR3 protein: CASRAPGLAGPYSDTQYF; CDR3 DNA: TGTGCCAGCAGGGCACCGGGACTAGCGGGACCCTATTCGGATACGCAGTATTTT; J gene: TRBJ2-3; V gene: TRBV6-2/TRBV6-3; D gene: TRBD2; clone size: many
CDR3 protein: CASSHGSGMQYF; CDR3 DNA: TGTGCCAGCAGCCATGGGAGCGGGATGCAGTACTTC; J gene: TRBJ2-4; V gene: TRBV9; D gene: TRBD2; clone size: many
CDR3 protein: CASSQRPGGEQYF; CDR3 DNA: TGTGCCAGCAGCCAAAGGCCGGGCGGGGAGCAGTACTTC; J gene: TRBJ2-7; V gene: TRBV3-1; D gene: .; clone size: many
CDR3 protein: CASTLPRWAGSSYNEQFF; CDR3 DNA: TGTGCCAGCACGCTCCCCCGGTGGGCGGGGAGCTCCTACAATGAGCAGTTCTTC; J gene: TRBJ2-1; V gene: TRBV6-2/TRBV6-3; D gene: .; clone size: many
CDR3 protein: CSAGLAGAYNEQFF; CDR3 DNA: TGCAGTGCTGGGCTAGCGGGAGCGTACAATGAGCAGTTCTTC; J gene: TRBJ2-1; V gene: TRBV20-1; D gene: TRBD2; clone size: many
CDR3 protein: CASSMTQTTNNEQFF; CDR3 DNA: TGTGCCAGTAGTATGACTCAGACTACCAACAATGAGCAGTTCTTC; J gene: TRBJ2-1; V gene: TRBV19; D gene: .; clone size: many
CDR3 protein: CSARDSRRGPYEQYF; CDR3 DNA: TGCAGTGCTAGAGATTCTCGGCGGGGGCCCTACGAGCAGTACTTC; J gene: TRBJ2-7; V gene: TRBV20-1; D gene: .; clone size: many
CDR3 protein: CASTRTSGYNEQFF; CDR3 DNA: TGTGCCAGCACCCGGACTAGCGGTTACAATGAGCAGTTCTTC; J gene: TRBJ2-1; V gene: TRBV7-2; D gene: TRBD2; clone size: many
CDR3 protein: CASSLSLALSTDTQYF; CDR3 DNA: TGTGCCAGCAGTTTATCCCTAGCGCTGAGCACAGATACGCAGTATTTT; J gene: TRBJ2-3; V gene: TRBV12-3/TRBV12-4; D gene: .; clone size: many
CDR3 protein: CASSLGAGAGYGYTF; CDR3 DNA: TGTGCCAGCAGCTTAGGAGCGGGGGCTGGCTATGGCTACACCTTC; J gene: TRBJ1-2; V gene: TRBV7-2; D gene: .; clone size: few